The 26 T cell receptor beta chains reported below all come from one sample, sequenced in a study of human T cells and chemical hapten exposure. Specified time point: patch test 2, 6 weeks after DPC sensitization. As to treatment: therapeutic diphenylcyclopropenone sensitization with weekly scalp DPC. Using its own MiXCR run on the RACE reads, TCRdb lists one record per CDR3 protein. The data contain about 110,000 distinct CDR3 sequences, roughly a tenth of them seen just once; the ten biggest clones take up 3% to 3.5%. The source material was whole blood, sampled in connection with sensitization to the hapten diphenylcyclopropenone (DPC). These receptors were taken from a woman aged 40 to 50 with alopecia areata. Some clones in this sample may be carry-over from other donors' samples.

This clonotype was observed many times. Written as DNA, the CDR3 is TGTGCCAGCAGCCCGCCGGGACAGGGTTATTCACCCCTCCACTTT. Amino acids: CASSPPGQGYSPLHF. V usage is TRBV5-6 and J usage is TRBJ1-6; 9 bases agree with TRBD1. This CDR3 comprises 15 residues. V trimming: 4 bases; J trimming: 8 bases; junction bases outside the gene matches: 7. Per the germline V gene, CDR1 is SGHDT and CDR2 is YYEEEE. The complete variable domain, with remaining parts taken from reference TRBV5-6 and TRBJ1-6, reads DAGVTQSPTHLIKTRGQQVTLRCSPKSGHDTVSWYQQALGQGPQFIFQYYEEEERQRGNFPDRFSGHQFPNYSSELNVNALLLGDSALYLCASSPPGQGYSPLHFGNGTRLTVT.

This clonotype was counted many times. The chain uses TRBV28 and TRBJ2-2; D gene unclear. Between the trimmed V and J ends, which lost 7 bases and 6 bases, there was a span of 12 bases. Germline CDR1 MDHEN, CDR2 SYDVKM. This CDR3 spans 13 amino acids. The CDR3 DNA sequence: TGTGCCAGCATACCCCGGATCGCCGGGGAGCTGTTTTTT. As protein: CASIPRIAGELFF.

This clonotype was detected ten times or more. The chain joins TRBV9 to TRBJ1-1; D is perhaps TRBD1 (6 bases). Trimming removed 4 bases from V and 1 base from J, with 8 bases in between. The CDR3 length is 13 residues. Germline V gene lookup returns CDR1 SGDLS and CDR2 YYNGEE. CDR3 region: CASSTQGNTEAFF. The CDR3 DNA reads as TGTGCCAGCAGCACACAGGGGAACACTGAAGCTTTCTTT.

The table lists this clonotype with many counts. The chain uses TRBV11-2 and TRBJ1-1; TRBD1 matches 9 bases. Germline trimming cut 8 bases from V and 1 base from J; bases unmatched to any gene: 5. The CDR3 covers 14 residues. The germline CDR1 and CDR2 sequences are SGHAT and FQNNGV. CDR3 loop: CASSQGAANTEAFF. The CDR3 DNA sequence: TGTGCCAGCTCACAGGGGGCTGCGAACACTGAAGCTTTCTTT.

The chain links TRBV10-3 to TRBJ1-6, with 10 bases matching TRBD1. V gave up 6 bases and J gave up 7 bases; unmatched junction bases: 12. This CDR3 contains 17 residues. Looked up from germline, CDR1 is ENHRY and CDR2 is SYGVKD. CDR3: CAIRTGQGTLGNSPLHF. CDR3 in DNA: TGTGCCATCAGAACGGGACAGGGGACTTTGGGGAATTCACCCCTCCACTTT.

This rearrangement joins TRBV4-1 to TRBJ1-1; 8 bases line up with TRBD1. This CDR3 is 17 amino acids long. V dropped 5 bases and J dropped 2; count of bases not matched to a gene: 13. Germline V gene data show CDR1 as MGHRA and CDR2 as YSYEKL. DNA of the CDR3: TGCGCCAGCAGCGGACAGGGCGGGGCGGCCGTAAACACTGAAGCTTTCTTT. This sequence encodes CASSGQGGAAVNTEAFF.

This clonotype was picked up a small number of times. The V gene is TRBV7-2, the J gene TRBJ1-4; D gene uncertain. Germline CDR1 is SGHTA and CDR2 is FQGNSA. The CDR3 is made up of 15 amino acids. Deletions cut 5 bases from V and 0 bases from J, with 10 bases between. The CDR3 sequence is CASSPAVATNEKLFF. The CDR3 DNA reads TGTGCCAGCAGCCCAGCGGTTGCAACTAATGAAAAACTGTTTTTT.

The CDR3 is CASSFRLSSTDTQYF. The CDR3, as DNA: TGTGCCAGCAGCTTCCGATTGAGCAGCACAGATACGCAGTATTTT. The V and J genes are TRBV7-2 and TRBJ2-3; D is unresolved. Between the trimmed V and J ends, which lost 3 bases and 0 bases, there was a span of 10 bases. The germline CDR1 and CDR2 sequences are SGHTA and FQGNSA. The CDR3 length is 15 residues.

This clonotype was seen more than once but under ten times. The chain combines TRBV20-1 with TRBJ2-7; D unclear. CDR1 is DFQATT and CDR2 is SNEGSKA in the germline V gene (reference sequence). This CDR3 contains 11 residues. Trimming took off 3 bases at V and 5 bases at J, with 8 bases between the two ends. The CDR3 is CSASDINEQYF. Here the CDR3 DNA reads TGCAGTGCTAGTGACATCAACGAGCAGTACTTC.

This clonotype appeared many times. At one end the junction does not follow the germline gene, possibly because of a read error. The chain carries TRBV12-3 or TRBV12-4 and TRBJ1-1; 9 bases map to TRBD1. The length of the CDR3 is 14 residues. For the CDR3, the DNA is TGTGCCAGCAGTTGGACAGGGGTTAACACTGAAGCCTTCTTT. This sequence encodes CASSWTGVNTEAFF.

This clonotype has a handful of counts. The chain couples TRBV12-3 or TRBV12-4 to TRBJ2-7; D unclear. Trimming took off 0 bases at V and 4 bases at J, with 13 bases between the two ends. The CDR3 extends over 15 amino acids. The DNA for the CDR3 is TGTGCCAGCAGTTTAGCCGGCACATTGAGGTACGAGCAGTACTTC. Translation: CASSLAGTLRYEQYF.

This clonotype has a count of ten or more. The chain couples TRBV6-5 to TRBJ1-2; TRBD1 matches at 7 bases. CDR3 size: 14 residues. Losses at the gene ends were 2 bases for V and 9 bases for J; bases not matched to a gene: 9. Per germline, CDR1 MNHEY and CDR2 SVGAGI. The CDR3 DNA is TGTGCCAGCAGTTACGGGGCCAGGGGGGTTAGCTACACCTTC. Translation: CASSYGARGVSYTF.

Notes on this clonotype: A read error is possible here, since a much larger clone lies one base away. The CDR3 is CASSQGTGAQDTRYF. CDR3 DNA sequence: TGCGCCAGCAGCCAAGGAACGGGGGCCCAAGATACGCGGTATTTT. The chain is built from TRBV4-3 and TRBJ2-3; tentatively, D is TRBD1 or TRBD2 (6 bases each). The CDR3 sequence is 15 residues long. Germline CDR1 LGHNA, CDR2 YSLEER.

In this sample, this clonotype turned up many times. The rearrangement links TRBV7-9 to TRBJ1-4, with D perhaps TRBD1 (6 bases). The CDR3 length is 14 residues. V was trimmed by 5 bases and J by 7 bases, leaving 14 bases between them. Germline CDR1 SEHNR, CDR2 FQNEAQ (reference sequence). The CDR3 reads CASSPPGAPEKLFF. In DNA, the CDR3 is TGTGCCAGCAGCCCCCCGGGGGCCCCTGAAAAACTGTTTTTT.

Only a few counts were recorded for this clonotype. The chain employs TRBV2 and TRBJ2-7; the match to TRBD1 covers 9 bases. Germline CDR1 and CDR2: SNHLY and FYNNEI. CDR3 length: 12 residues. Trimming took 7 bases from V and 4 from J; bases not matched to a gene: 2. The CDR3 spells CASIDRGYEQYF. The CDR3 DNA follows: TGTGCCAGCATTGACAGGGGGTACGAGCAGTACTTC.

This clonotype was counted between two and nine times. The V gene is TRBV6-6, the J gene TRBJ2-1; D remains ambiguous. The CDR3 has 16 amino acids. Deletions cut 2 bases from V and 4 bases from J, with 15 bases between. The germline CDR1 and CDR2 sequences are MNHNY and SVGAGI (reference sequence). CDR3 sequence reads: CASSYVRRSVYNEQFF. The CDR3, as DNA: TGTGCCAGCAGTTACGTACGTCGGTCTGTTTACAATGAGCAGTTCTTC.

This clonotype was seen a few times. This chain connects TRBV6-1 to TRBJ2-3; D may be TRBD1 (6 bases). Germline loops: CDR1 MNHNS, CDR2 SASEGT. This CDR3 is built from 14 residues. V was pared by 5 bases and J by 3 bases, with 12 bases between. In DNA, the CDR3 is TGTGCCAGCAGTACAGGGATGGGGACAGATACGCAGTATTTT. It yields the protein CASSTGMGTDTQYF.

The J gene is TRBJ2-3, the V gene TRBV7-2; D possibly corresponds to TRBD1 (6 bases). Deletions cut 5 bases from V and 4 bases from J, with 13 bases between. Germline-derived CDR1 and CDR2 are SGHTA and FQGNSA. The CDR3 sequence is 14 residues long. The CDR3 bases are TGTGCCAGCAGCCCCAGGGGCGCGGCAGATACGCAGTATTTT. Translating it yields CASSPRGAADTQYF.

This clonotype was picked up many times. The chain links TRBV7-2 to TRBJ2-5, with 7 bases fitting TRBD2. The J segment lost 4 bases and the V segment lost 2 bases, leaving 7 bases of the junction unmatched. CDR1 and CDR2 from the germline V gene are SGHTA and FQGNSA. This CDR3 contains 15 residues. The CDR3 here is CASSLRSGVGETQYF. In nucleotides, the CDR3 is TGTGCCAGCAGCTTAAGGAGCGGGGTAGGAGAGACCCAGTACTTC.

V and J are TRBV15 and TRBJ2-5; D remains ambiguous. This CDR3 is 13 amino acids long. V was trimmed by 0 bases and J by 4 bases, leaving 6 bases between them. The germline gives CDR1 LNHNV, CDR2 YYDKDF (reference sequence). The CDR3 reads CATSRDHRETQYF. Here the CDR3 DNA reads TGTGCCACCAGCAGAGATCATAGAGAGACCCAGTACTTC.

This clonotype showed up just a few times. In nucleotides, the CDR3 is TGTGCCACCAGCAGAGAGGGGACAGGAGTTGGTCAGGATACGCAGTATTTT. Translated, it gives CATSREGTGVGQDTQYF. The chain carries TRBV15 and TRBJ2-3, with 8 bases identical to TRBD1. Germline lookup yields CDR1 LNHNV and CDR2 YYDKDF (reference sequence). The CDR3 spans 17 residues. V gave up 0 bases and J gave up 6 bases; unmatched junction bases: 11.

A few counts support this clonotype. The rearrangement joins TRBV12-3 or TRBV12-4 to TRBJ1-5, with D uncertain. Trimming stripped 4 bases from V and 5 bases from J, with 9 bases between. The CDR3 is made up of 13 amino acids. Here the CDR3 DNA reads TGTGCCAGCAGTTCCGGCCTGGATCAGCCCCAGCATTTT. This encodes CASSSGLDQPQHF.

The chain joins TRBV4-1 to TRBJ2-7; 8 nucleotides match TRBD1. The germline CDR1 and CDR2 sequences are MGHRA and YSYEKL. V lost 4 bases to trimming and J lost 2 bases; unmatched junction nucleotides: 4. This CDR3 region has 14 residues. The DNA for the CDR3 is TGCGCCAGCAGCCGAGAGACAGGGGCCTACGAGCAGTACTTC. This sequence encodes CASSRETGAYEQYF.

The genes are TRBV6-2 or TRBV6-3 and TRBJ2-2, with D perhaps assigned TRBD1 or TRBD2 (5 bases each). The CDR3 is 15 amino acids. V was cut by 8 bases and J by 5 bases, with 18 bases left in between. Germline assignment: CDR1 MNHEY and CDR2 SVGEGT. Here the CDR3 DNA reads TGTGCCAGCCTGGGACCCGCGGCGTGGACCGGGGAGCTGTTTTTT. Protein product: CASLGPAAWTGELFF.

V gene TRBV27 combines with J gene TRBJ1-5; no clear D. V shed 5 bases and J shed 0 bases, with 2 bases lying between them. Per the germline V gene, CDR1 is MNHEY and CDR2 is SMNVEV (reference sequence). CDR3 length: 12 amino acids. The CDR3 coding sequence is TGTGCCAGCAGTAATAGCAATCAGCCCCAGCATTTT. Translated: CASSNSNQPQHF.

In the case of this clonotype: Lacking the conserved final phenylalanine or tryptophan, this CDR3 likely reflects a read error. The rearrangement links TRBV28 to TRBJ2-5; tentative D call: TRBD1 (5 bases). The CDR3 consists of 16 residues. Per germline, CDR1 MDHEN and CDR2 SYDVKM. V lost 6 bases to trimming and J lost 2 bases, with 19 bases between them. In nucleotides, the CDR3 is TGTGCCAGCAGCCCCCCGGCCAGGGTTGGTCAAGAGACCCAGTACTTG. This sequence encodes CASSPPARVGQETQYL.